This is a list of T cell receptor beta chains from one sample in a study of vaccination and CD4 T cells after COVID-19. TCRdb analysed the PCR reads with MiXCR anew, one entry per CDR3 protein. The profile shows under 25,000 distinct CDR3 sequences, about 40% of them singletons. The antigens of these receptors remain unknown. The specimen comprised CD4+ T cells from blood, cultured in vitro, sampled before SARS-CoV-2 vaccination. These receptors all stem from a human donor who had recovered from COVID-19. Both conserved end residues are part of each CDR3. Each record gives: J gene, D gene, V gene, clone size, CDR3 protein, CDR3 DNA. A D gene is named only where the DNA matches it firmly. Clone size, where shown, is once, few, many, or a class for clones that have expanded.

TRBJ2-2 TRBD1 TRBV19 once CASSTGTGFANTGELFF TGTGCCAGTAGCACCGGGACAGGCTTCGCGAACACCGGGGAGCTGTTTTTT
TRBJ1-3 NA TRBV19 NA CASSIGDAGNTIYF TGTGCCAGTAGTATTGGGGATGCTGGAAACACCATATATTTT
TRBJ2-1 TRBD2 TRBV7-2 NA CASSFSGRSNNEQFF TGTGCCAGCAGCTTTAGCGGGAGGTCGAACAATGAGCAGTTCTTC
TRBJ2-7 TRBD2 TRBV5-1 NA CASSLEASGRSYEQYF TGCGCCAGCAGCTTGGAGGCTAGCGGGAGGTCCTACGAGCAGTACTTC
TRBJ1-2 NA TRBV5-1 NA CASRTAGSGDGYTF TGCGCCAGCAGGACCGCCGGGAGTGGGGATGGCTACACCTTC
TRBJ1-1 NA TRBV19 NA CASSRELNTEAFF TGTGCCAGTAGCAGGGAACTGAACACTGAAGCTTTCTTT
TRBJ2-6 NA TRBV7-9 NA CASSSFTGANVLTF TGTGCCAGCAGCTCTTTCACTGGGGCCAACGTCCTGACTTTC
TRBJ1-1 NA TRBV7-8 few CASSLISGKMNTEAFF TGTGCCAGCAGCTTAATTAGTGGGAAAATGAACACTGAAGCTTTCTTT
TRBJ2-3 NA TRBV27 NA CTSSLSQGRTDTQYF TGTACCAGCAGTTTATCACAGGGCCGCACAGATACGCAGTATTTT
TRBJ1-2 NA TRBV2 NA CASSQNFYGYTF TGTGCCAGCAGCCAAAATTTCTATGGCTACACCTTC
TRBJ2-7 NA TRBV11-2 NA CASSLESSRDYEQYF TGTGCCAGCAGCTTAGAATCGTCTCGGGACTACGAGCAGTACTTC
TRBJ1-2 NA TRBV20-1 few CSASRLLYGYTF TGCAGTGCTAGTCGGCTGCTCTATGGCTACACCTTC
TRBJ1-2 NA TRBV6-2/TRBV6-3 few CASSYSYGYTF TGTGCCAGCAGTTACTCCTATGGCTACACCTTC
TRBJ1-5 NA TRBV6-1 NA CASSRGYGQPQHF TGTGCCAGCAGCCGTGGATACGGTCAGCCCCAGCATTTT
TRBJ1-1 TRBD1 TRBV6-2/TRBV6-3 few CASRRTGADTEAFF TGTGCCAGCAGAAGGACAGGGGCGGACACTGAAGCTTTCTTT
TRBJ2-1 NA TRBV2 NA CASSGTPSYNEQFF TGTGCCAGCAGTGGGACCCCCTCCTACAATGAGCAGTTCTTC
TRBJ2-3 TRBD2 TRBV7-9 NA CASSLSASGRSADTQYF TGTGCCAGCAGCTTATCTGCTAGCGGGAGGAGCGCAGATACGCAGTATTTT
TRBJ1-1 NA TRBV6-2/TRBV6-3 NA CASTRGKAEAFF TGTGCCAGCACCCGAGGGAAGGCTGAAGCTTTCTTT
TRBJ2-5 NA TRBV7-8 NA CASSSIFGGQETQYF TGTGCCAGCAGCTCTATATTCGGGGGTCAAGAGACCCAGTACTTC
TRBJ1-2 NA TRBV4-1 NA CASSQDRYYGYTF TGCGCCAGCAGCCAAGACAGATATTATGGCTACACCTTC
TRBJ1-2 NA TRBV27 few CASSLFRDPGAGGYTF TGTGCCAGCAGTTTATTCCGGGACCCAGGCGCAGGTGGCTACACCTTC
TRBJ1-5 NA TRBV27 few CASSSFNNQPQHF TGTGCCAGCAGTTCCTTCAACAATCAGCCCCAGCATTTT
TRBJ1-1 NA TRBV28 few CASSAPQGTFF TGTGCCAGCAGTGCACCACAGGGAACCTTCTTT
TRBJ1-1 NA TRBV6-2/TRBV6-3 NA CASSSVGGNTEAFF TGTGCCAGCAGTTCGGTGGGGGGGAACACTGAAGCTTTCTTT
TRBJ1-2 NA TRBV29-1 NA CSVGRSDGYTF TGCAGCGTTGGGCGGTCGGATGGCTACACCTTC
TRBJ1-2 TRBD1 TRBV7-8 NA CASSGGMTGEREDYGYTF TGTGCCAGCAGCGGAGGAATGACAGGGGAAAGGGAGGACTATGGCTACACCTTC
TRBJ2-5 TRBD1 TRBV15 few CATSKDRGSTETQYF TGTGCCACCAGCAAAGACAGGGGGTCGACGGAGACCCAGTACTTC
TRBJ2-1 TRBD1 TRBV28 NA CASSFPGTGKNEQFF TGTGCCAGCAGTTTCCCCGGGACAGGGAAGAATGAGCAGTTCTTC
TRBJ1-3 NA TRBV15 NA CATSRTLGVSGNTIYF TGTGCCACCAGCAGAACTCTCGGGGTTTCTGGAAACACCATATATTTT
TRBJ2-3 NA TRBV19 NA CASSINVRKPYPDTQYF TGTGCCAGTAGTATTAACGTCCGGAAACCTTATCCAGATACGCAGTATTTT
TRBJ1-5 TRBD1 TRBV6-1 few CASHPQGGSYQPQHF TGTGCCAGCCACCCCCAGGGGGGCAGCTATCAGCCCCAGCATTTT
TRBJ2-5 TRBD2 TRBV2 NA CASSEARGKETQYF TGTGCCAGCAGTGAAGCGCGGGGGAAAGAGACCCAGTACTTC
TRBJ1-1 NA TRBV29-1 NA CSVTARYGTEAFF TGCAGCGTAACAGCCAGATACGGCACTGAAGCTTTCTTT
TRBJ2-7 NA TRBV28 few CASSGRYYEQYF TGTGCCAGCAGTGGTCGGTACTACGAGCAGTACTTC
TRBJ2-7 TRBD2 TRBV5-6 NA CASSLRLADREQYF TGTGCCAGCAGCTTACGGCTAGCGGACCGGGAGCAGTACTTC
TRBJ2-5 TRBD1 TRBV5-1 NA CASSPGTVGLKTQYF TGCGCCAGCAGCCCAGGGACAGTAGGTCTGAAGACCCAGTACTTC
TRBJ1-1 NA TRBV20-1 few CSASSVNTEAFF TGCAGTGCTAGTTCCGTGAACACTGAAGCTTTCTTT
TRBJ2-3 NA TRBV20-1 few CSARVIADTQYF TGCAGTGCTAGAGTAATTGCAGATACGCAGTATTTT
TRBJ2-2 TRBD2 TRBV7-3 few CASSRGGAGGTGELFF TGTGCCAGCAGCCGGGGCGGAGCGGGGGGGACCGGGGAGCTGTTTTTT
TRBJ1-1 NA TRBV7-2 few CASSLYKGKNTEAFF TGTGCCAGCAGCTTATACAAGGGGAAGAACACTGAAGCTTTCTTT
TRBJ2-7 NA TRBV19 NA CASSGGFYEQYF TGTGCCAGTAGTGGGGGGTTCTACGAGCAGTACTTC
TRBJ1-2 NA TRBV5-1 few CASSWDGAYGYTF TGCGCCAGCAGCTGGGACGGGGCCTATGGCTACACCTTC
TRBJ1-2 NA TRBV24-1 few CATSDPRAVYGYTF TGTGCCACCAGTGATCCTCGGGCGGTCTATGGCTACACCTTC
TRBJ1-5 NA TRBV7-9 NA CASSLAIGGYNQPQHF TGTGCCAGCAGCTTAGCGATTGGGGGGTACAATCAGCCCCAGCATTTT
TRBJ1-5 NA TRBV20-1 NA CSRKGGPNQPQHF TGCAGCCGAAAGGGGGGACCCAATCAGCCCCAGCATTTT
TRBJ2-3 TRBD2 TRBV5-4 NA CASSSLRGGRDTQYF TGTGCCAGCAGCTCCTTACGGGGGGGCCGTGATACGCAGTATTTT
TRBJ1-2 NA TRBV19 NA CASSIAGAPEYGYTF TGTGCCAGTAGTATAGCTGGGGCGCCGGAATATGGCTACACCTTC